The present TCR beta chain was sequenced within a study of beta chain features in type 1 diabetes. Study-wide results and limits: Among patients with Type 1 diabetes, TCRB CDR3s were moderately but significantly shorter in every one of the four CD4+ subsets.

Concerning this clone itself: Its antigen is currently unknown.

Germline lookup yields CDR1 SGHAT and CDR2 FQNNGV. The CDR3 loop spans 16 amino acids. Losses at the gene ends were 1 base for V and 0 bases for J; bases not matched to a gene: 6. The whole isolated RNA underwent reverse transcription, so sequencing captured expressed TCRB transcripts. Assay: immunoSEQ multiplex PCR; the TCRdb copy retains only in-frame clones and omits some. This sample has about 160,000 clones, with around 8.4% found just once. The sample comprised central memory CD4+ T cells from blood. The origin of this receptor is a woman in her late teens or twenties with type 1 diabetes. The chain has TRBV11-2 and TRBJ2-7; 7 nucleotides line up with TRBD2. CDR3 sequence (DNA): TGTGCCAGCAGCTTAGTTTCAGGGAGGGGCTCCTACGAGCAGTACTTC. Translation: CASSLVSGRGSYEQYF.